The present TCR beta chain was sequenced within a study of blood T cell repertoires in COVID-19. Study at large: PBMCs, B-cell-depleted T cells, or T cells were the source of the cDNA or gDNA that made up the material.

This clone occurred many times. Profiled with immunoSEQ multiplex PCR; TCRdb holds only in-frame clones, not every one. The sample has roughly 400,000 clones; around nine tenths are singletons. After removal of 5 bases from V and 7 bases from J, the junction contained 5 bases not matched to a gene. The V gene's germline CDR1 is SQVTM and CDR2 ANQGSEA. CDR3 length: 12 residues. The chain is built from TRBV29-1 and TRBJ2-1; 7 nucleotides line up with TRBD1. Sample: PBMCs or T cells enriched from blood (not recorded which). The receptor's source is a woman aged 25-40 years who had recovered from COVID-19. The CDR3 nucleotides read TGCAGCGTTACAGGGGTTTTGAATGAGCAGTTCTTC. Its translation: CSVTGVLNEQFF.